A single sample is the source of the 3 T cell receptor beta chains below, sequenced in a study of blood T cell repertoires in COVID-19. The method was immunoSEQ multiplex PCR; TCRdb's version includes in-frame clones alone and lacks a portion of them. Of some 150,000 clones listed, approximately 87% are singletons. The sample consisted of PBMCs or T cells enriched from blood (not recorded which). These receptors all stem from a woman aged 45-65 years who had recovered from COVID-19.

This clone was seen only a few times. The identical CDR3 is also encoded by other nucleotide sequences in the sample. The chain joins TRBV5-4 to TRBJ2-3; weak D call: TRBD1 (6 bases). Trimming removed 2 bases at V and 2 bases at J, with 9 bases between. Germline lookup yields CDR1 SGHNT and CDR2 YYREEE (reference sequence). This CDR3 has 14 amino acids. The CDR3 is CASSLQGSTDTQYF. The CDR3 DNA reads TGTGCCAGCAGCTTACAGGGTTCCACAGATACGCAGTATTTT.

The chain combines TRBV19 with TRBJ2-3; 8 positions match TRBD2. The CDR3 sequence is 13 residues long. CDR1 is LNHDA, CDR2 SQIVND, per germline (reference sequence). V gave up 5 bases and J gave up 8 bases; unmatched junction bases: 6. The CDR3, as DNA: TGTGCCAGTAGTGTCGTAACTAGCGGTACGCAGTATTTT. The encoded protein is CASSVVTSGTQYF. The variable domain in full, with the rest retrieved from reference TRBV19 and TRBJ2-3, is DGGITQSPKYLFRKEGQNVTLSCEQNLNHDAMYWYRQDPGQGLRLIYYSQIVNDFQKGDIAEGYSVSREKKESFPLTVTSAQKNPTAFYLCASSVVTSGTQYFGPGTRLTVL.

The genes are TRBV7-9 and TRBJ2-1; possibly TRBD2 for D (5 bases). V was clipped by 5 bases and J by 6 bases, with 17 bases between them. Germline-derived CDR1 and CDR2 are SEHNR and FQNEAQ (reference sequence). The CDR3 sequence is 15 residues long. This CDR3 reads CASSKVSAAGNEQFF. The CDR3 bases are TGTGCCAGCAGCAAAGTGTCCGCCGCGGGCAATGAGCAGTTCTTC.